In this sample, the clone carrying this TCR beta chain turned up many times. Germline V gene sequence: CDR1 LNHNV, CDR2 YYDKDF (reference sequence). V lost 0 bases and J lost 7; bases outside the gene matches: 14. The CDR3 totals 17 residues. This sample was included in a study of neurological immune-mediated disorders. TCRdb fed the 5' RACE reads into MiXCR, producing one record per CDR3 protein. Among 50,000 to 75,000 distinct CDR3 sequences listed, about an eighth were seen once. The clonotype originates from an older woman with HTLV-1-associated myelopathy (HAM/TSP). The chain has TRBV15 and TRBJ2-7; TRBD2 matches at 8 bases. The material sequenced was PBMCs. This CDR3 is CATSRDPSGRALQEQYF. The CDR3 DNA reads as TGTGCCACCAGCAGAGACCCCTCCGGGAGGGCCTTACAAGAGCAGTACTTC.